One and the same sample provided the 4 T cell receptor beta chains below, sequenced in a study of neurological immune-mediated disorders. TCRdb reprocessed the 5' RACE reads with MiXCR, giving one entry per CDR3 protein. The table includes approximately 20,000 distinct CDR3 sequences, 7.5% detected once. Sequenced material: CD8+ T cells from blood. The source is a woman in her twenties or thirties with HTLV-1-associated myelopathy (HAM/TSP).

The chain couples TRBV5-8 to TRBJ2-3, with D unresolved. CDR3 size: 15 residues. Germline-derived CDR1 and CDR2 are SGHTS and YDEGEE. Deletions cut 0 bases from V and 15 bases from J, with 23 bases between. CDR3 loop: CASSLAHTYTDMQYF. The CDR3 DNA sequence: TGTGCCAGCAGCTTGGCCCATACCTACACAGATATGCAATATTTT.

This clonotype was seen many times. V usage is TRBV12-3 or TRBV12-4 and J usage is TRBJ2-7; 10 bases are shared with TRBD1. The CDR3 length is 14 residues. V lost 3 bases to trimming and J lost 5 bases; unmatched junction nucleotides: 4. CDR3 nucleotides: TGTGCCAGCAGTTTCCGGGACAGGGGAGACGAGCAGTACTTC. Its protein is CASSFRDRGDEQYF.

There are many counts of this clonotype. V is TRBV15 and J is TRBJ1-2; possible D gene TRBD1, 5 bases. Per germline, CDR1 LNHNV and CDR2 YYDKDF (reference sequence). V was clipped by 6 bases and J by 0 bases, with 11 bases between them. The CDR3 is 14 residues long. CDR3 DNA sequence: TGTGCCACCAGTATCCGGGGGGCTAACTATGGCTACACCTTC. Protein sequence: CATSIRGANYGYTF.

This clonotype was recorded at least ten times. V and J are TRBV30 and TRBJ2-1; no definite D call. The CDR3 length is 13 residues. Trimming removed 8 bases at V and 0 bases at J, with 11 bases between. CDR1 GTSNPN and CDR2 SVGIG come from the germline V gene (reference sequence). The CDR3 coding sequence is TGTGCCGGATCCCCTAGCTCCTACAATGAGCAGTTCTTC. This gives the protein CAGSPSSYNEQFF.